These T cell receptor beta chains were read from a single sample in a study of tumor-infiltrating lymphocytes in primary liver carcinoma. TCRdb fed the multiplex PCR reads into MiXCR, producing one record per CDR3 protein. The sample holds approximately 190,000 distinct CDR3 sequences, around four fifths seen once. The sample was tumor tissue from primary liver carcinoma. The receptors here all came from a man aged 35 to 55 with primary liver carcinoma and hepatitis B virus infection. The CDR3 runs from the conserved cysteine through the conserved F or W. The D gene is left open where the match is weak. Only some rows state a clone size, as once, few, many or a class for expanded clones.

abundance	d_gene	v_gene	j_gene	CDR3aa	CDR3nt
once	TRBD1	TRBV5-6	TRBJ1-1	CASSRDRGMGPFF	TGTGCCAGTAGTCGAGACAGGGGAATGGGACCTTTCTTT
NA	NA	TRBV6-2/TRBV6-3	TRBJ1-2	CTSSSGPVNYGYTF	TGTACCAGTAGCTCCGGACCAGTGAACTATGGCTACACCTTC
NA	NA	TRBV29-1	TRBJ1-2	CSVVAVGGVDGYTF	TGCAGCGTTGTAGCGGTAGGAGGGGTGGATGGCTACACCTTC
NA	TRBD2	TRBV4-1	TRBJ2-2	CASSQDPKRGAIVELFF	TGCGCCAGTAGCCAAGACCCTAAGCGGGGGGCGATCGTGGAGCTGTTTTTT
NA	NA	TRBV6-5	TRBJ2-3	CVSSLQSIDTQYF	TGTGTCAGCAGTCTCCAGAGCATAGATACGCAGTATTTT
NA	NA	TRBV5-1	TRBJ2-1	CASSLGLVGNNDQFF	TGCGCCAGCAGCTTAGGGCTAGTGGGTAACAATGATCAGTTCTTC
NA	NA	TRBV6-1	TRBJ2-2	CAGSESVDTTGELFF	TGCGCCGGCAGTGAAAGCGTGGATACCACCGGGGAGCTGTTTTTT
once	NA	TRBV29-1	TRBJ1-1	CSVAPEWGMNDEAFF	TGCAGCGTTGCCCCGGAATGGGGAATGAACGATGAAGCTTTCTTT
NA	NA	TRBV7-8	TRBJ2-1	CTSSSDSRGAANEQFF	TGTACCAGCAGCTCTGATAGCCGGGGTGCGGCCAATGAGCAGTTCTTC
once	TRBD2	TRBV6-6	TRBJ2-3	CVIRLAGGPRTDTQYF	TGTGTCATCCGACTAGCGGGAGGTCCCCGCACAGATACGCAGTATTTT
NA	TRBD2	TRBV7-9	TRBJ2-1	CASGLVAGGRNEQIF	TGTGCCAGCGGCTTAGTGGCGGGAGGGAGGAATGAGCAGATCTTC
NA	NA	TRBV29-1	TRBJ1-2	CSVSLDRYYYGYTF	TGCAGCGTTTCGCTTGACAGGTACTACTATGGCTACACCTTC
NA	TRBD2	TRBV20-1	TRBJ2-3	CNTRDPKAGGDTQYF	TGCAATACTAGAGATCCAAAAGCGGGAGGAGATACGCAGTATTTT
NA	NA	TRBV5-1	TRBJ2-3	CASRGVTGAPALTDTQYF	TGCGCCAGCAGGGGAGTAACGGGGGCTCCGGCGTTGACAGATACGCAGTATTTT
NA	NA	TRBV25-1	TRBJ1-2	CASNPSGRGGYTF	TGTGCCAGCAATCCGTCAGGGAGGGGTGGCTACACCTTC
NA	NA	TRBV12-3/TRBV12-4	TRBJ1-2	CASSLAQGVDFGYTF	TGTGCCAGCAGTTTGGCTCAGGGAGTCGACTTTGGCTACACCTTC
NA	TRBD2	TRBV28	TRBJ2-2	CASRIPGGLAEFTVELFF	TGTGCCAGCAGAATCCCGGGGGGACTAGCGGAATTCACCGTGGAGCTGTTTTTT
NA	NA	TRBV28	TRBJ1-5	CASNIRGQSQHF	TGTGCCAGCAACATAAGGGGACAATCCCAGCATTTT
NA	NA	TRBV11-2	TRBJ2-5	CAISLAETQYF	TGTGCCATCAGTTTGGCGGAGACCCAGTACTTC
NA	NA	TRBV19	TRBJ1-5	CTSTPGFGNQPQHF	TGTACCAGTACCCCAGGCTTCGGTAATCAGCCCCAGCATTTT
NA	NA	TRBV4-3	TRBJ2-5	CASDQDLWEPQYF	TGCGCCAGCGACCAAGATTTGTGGGAGCCCCAGTACTTC
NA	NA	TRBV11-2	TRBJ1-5	CASSLVGVPGSYQPQHF	TGTGCCAGCAGCTTAGTAGGGGTACCAGGTAGCTATCAGCCCCAGCATTTT
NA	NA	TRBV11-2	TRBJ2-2	CASSMDSDSGELFF	TGTGCCAGTAGCATGGACTCGGACAGCGGGGAGCTGTTTTTT
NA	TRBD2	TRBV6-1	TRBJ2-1	CTSSDRLAAGIEQFF	TGTACCAGCAGTGACCGACTAGCGGCGGGGATTGAGCAGTTCTTC
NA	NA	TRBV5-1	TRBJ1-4	CASRVGEGKGEKLFF	TGCGCCAGCAGAGTGGGAGAGGGGAAAGGGGAAAAACTGTTTTTT
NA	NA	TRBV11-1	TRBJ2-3	CASSSGRSSVGARTDIQYF	TGTGCCAGCAGCTCTGGGAGAAGCTCTGTTGGAGCCCGCACAGATATACAGTATTTT
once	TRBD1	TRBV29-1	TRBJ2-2	CGIGTGVGELFF	TGCGGCATCGGGACAGGGGTCGGGGAGCTGTTTTTT
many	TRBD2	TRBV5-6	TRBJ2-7	CASSRLAGEGEQYF	TGTGCCAGCAGTAGACTAGCGGGAGAGGGAGAGCAGTACTTC
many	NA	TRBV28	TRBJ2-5	CASSPPTPTGWETQYF	TGTGCCAGCAGTCCCCCTACCCCGACAGGTTGGGAGACCCAGTACTTC
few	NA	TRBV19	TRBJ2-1	CASSSLVTLNEQFF	TGTGCCAGTAGTTCCCTTGTAACTCTCAATGAGCAGTTCTTC
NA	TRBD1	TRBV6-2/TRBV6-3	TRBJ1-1	CASLRGGMNTEAFF	TGTGCCAGTCTGCGAGGGGGCATGAACACTGAAGCTTTCTTT
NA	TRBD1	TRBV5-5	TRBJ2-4	CASSSGGLANNIQYF	TGTGCCAGCTCATCAGGGGGTTTAGCCAATAACATTCAATACTTC
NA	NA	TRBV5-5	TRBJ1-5	CSSSSISNQPQHF	TGTAGCAGCAGCTCAATCAGCAATCAGCCCCAACATTTT
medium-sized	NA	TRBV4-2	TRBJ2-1	CASSQDWGDEQFF	TGTGCCAGCAGCCAAGATTGGGGGGATGAGCAGTTCTTC
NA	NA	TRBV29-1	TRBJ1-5	CSILGQINQPKHF	TGCAGCATTCTCGGACAGATCAATCAGCCCAAGCATTTT
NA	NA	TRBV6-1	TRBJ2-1	CSSHSGSYNEQFF	TGTTCCAGCCACAGTGGGAGCTACAACGAGCAGTTCTTC
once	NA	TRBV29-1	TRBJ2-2	CNAYTGNTGELFF	TGCAACGCTTATACAGGGAACACCGGGGAGCTGTTTTTT
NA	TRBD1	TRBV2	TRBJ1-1	CASTGQGWVTEAFF	TGTGCCAGCACCGGACAGGGTTGGGTTACTGAAGCTTTCTTT
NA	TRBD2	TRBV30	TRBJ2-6	CAWGRAGIGANVLTF	TGTGCCTGGGGGAGGGCAGGGATTGGGGCCAACGTCCTGACTTTC
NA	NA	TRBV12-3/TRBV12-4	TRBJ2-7	CVSSIPGLPCEQYF	TGTGTCAGCAGTATCCCGGGACTCCCATGCGAGCAGTACTTC
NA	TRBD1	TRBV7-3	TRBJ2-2	CASSPLGQGGSGELFF	TGTGCCAGCAGCCCCCTCGGACAGGGGGGTTCCGGGGAGCTGTTTTTT
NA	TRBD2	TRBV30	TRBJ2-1	CAWSEGSSGVNELFF	TGTGCCTGGAGTGAAGGGTCTAGCGGGGTAAATGAGTTGTTCTTC
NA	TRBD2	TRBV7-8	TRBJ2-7	CASSLKGGTTVSLEQYF	TGTGCCAGCAGCCTGAAGGGAGGGACTACAGTTAGCCTCGAGCAATACTTC
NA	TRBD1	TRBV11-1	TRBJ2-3	CTSSLELAGGSYTQYF	TGTACCAGCAGCTTAGAATTGGCAGGGGGCTCGTATACGCAGTATTTT
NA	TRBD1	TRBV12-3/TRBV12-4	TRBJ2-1	CGSSQGERDEQFF	TGTGGCAGCAGCCAGGGGGAGAGGGATGAGCAGTTCTTC
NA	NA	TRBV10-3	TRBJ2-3	CAISEQGLSGATDTQYF	TGTGCCATCAGTGAGCAAGGACTATCGGGAGCGACAGATACGCAGTATTTT
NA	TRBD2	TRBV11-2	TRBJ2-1	CASSFSGPLDSNQFF	TGTGCAAGCAGCTTTAGCGGGCCACTCGACAGTAATCAGTTCTTC
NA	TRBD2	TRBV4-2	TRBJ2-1	CASSPATSEYNEQFF	TGTGCCAGCAGCCCAGCGACTAGCGAATACAATGAGCAGTTCTTC